Listed here are 25 T cell receptor beta chains from one sample, sequenced in a study of CD8+CD57+ T cells in acquired aplastic anemia. Genomic DNA was employed as the template in profiling TCR beta VDJ and CDR3. TCRdb re-called the reads with MiXCR, one entry per CDR3 protein. The sample contains 260,000 or so distinct CDR3 sequences, 45% to 50% of which appear only once. The patients chosen for sequencing had shown expansion of CD8+CD57+ cells (detected by flow cytometry). Sequencing was performed on sorted CD4+, CD8+, or CD8+CD57+ T cells (not recorded which) from PBMCs. The receptors here all came from a human donor with aplastic anemia.

This clonotype showed up many times. The chain carries TRBV2 and TRBJ2-2; 8 nucleotides line up with TRBD2. The CDR3 is 17 amino acids. Trimming cost V 5 bases and J 5 bases; bases outside gene matches: 13. The germline gives CDR1 SNHLY, CDR2 FYNNEI. CDR3 coding DNA: TGTGCCAGCAGTTCGTCCGGGACTAGAGTTCGGACCGGGGAGCTGTTTTTT. Residues: CASSSSGTRVRTGELFF.

Note on this clonotype: Germline is not matched at one junction end, which may reflect a read error. The chain couples TRBV6-1 to TRBJ1-1; the D is unclear. Germline-derived CDR1 and CDR2 are MNHNS and SASEGT. The CDR3 extends over 15 amino acids. The CDR3 bases are TGCGCCAGCAGTGGAAGGTCACCGGTGAACACTGAAGCTTTCTTT. Translating it yields CASSGRSPVNTEAFF.

This clonotype occurred many times. The J gene is TRBJ1-6, the V gene TRBV27, with D possibly matching TRBD1 (5 bases). V was shortened by 8 bases and J by 6 bases, with 11 bases between the two germline ends. This CDR3 spans 13 amino acids. Germline CDR1 MNHEY, CDR2 SMNVEV (reference sequence). This CDR3 is CASRDGVNSPLHF. In DNA, the CDR3 is TGTGCCAGCCGGGACGGAGTTAATTCACCCCTCCACTTT.

This clonotype was observed a handful of times. The rearrangement links TRBV14 to TRBJ1-2, with D possibly TRBD1 on 5 matching bases. V was shortened by 0 bases and J by 4 bases, with 9 bases between the two germline ends. The CDR3 length is 14 residues. The germline CDR1 and CDR2 sequences are SGHDN and FVKESK. CDR3 DNA sequence: TGTGCCAGCAGCCAAGAGGGGGTCTTCTATGGCTACACCTTC. Protein: CASSQEGVFYGYTF.

This sequence joins TRBV7-2 and TRBJ1-6; TRBD1 aligns across 10 bases. The CDR3 loop spans 17 amino acids. Germline loops: CDR1 SGHTA, CDR2 FQGNSA. Trimming removed 1 base from V and 10 bases from J; junction bases left unmatched: 10. The CDR3 bases are TGTGCCAGCAGCTTAGGGTTTCGGGACAGGGGAGAGTCACCCCTCCACTTT. This gives the protein CASSLGFRDRGESPLHF.

This CDR3 reads CASSGGQGVYNEQFF. The CDR3 DNA reads as TGTGCCAGTAGTGGGGGACAGGGGGTTTACAATGAGCAGTTCTTC. The chain carries TRBV19 and TRBJ2-1; 11 nucleotides match TRBD1. V was pared by 5 bases and J by 4 bases, with 4 bases of the junction left unmatched. The germline V gene encodes CDR1 LNHDA and CDR2 SQIVND (reference sequence). This CDR3 spans 15 amino acids.

The gene calls are TRBV24-1 and TRBJ2-5; D gene ambiguous. This CDR3 contains 13 residues. Germline CDR1 reads KGHDR; CDR2 reads SFDVKD. V was pared by 5 bases and J by 5 bases, with 11 bases between. The CDR3 region has the DNA TGTGCCACCAGTGGGCCAGGTTCGGAGACCCAGTACTTC. Protein product: CATSGPGSETQYF.

The chain links TRBV10-3 to TRBJ2-7, with D possibly being TRBD1 or TRBD2 (5 bases each). Trimming pared 2 bases from V and 3 bases from J, leaving 14 bases between. Germline loops: CDR1 ENHRY, CDR2 SYGVKD. This CDR3 region has 15 residues. CDR3 DNA: TGTGCCATCAGTGAGGGTAAGGGACCGTACTACGAGCAGTACTTC. Its protein is CAISEGKGPYYEQYF.

The CDR3 sequence is CASSQVTGGANYGYTF. The CDR3 nucleotides are TGCGCCAGCAGCCAAGTCACAGGGGGCGCTAACTATGGCTACACCTTC. V and J are TRBV4-1 and TRBJ1-2; TRBD1 agrees at 9 bases. The germline gives CDR1 MGHRA, CDR2 YSYEKL. V dropped 1 base and J dropped 0; count of bases not matched to a gene: 3. This CDR3 is 16 amino acids long.

CDR3 coding DNA: TGTGCCAGCAGCGTAGGCCTAGCTGAGACCCAGTACTTC. Translated, it gives CASSVGLAETQYF. V gene TRBV9 combines with J gene TRBJ2-7; TRBD2 might be the D (5 bases). Near its end, the DNA agrees better with TRBJ2-5, so the J call may be wrong. This CDR3 has 13 residues. In germline, CDR1 is SGDLS, CDR2 YYNGEE.

This clonotype occurred many times. The chain combines TRBV10-2 with TRBJ1-1, with TRBD1 as a possible D gene (5 bases). V was pared by 6 bases and J by 6 bases, with 20 bases between. CDR1 is WSHSY and CDR2 is SAAADI in the germline V gene. The CDR3 is 15 residues long. The CDR3 reads CASRDFGGQGPEAFF. The DNA of the CDR3 is TGCGCCAGCAGGGACTTCGGAGGGCAGGGCCCTGAAGCTTTCTTT.

This clonotype showed up many times. The rearrangement links TRBV15 to TRBJ2-1; 10 bases map to TRBD1. The CDR3 is 15 residues long. The J segment lost 7 bases and the V segment lost 4 bases, leaving 7 bases of the junction unmatched. The germline gives CDR1 LNHNV, CDR2 YYDKDF (reference sequence). CDR3 bases: TGTGCCACCAGCATAGAGACAGGGGGCAGGAATGAGCAGTTCTTC. Protein product: CATSIETGGRNEQFF.

This clonotype showed up many times. The chain is built from TRBV20-1 and TRBJ2-1, with no clear D. From germline, CDR1 is DFQATT and CDR2 SNEGSKA (reference sequence). The CDR3 loop spans 14 amino acids. V shed 1 base and J shed 2 bases, with 9 bases lying between them. The CDR3 region has the DNA TGCAGTGCTAGAGGCATAGAGGCCTACAATGAGCAGTTCTTC. Translated, it gives CSARGIEAYNEQFF.

This clonotype was counted at least ten times. The chain uses TRBV14 and TRBJ2-7; tentatively, D is TRBD1 (6 bases). V was trimmed by 2 bases and J by 3 bases, leaving 8 bases between them. Germline V CDR1 and CDR2: SGHDN, FVKESK. CDR3 length: 13 residues. CDR3: CASSQSRGYEQYF. The CDR3 bases are TGTGCCAGCAGCCAATCCAGGGGCTACGAGCAGTACTTC.

This clonotype was counted only a few times. The chain has TRBV27 and TRBJ1-5, with a possible D match to TRBD1 (6 bases). The length of the CDR3 is 14 residues. The germline gives CDR1 MNHEY, CDR2 SMNVEV (reference sequence). Trimming pared 8 bases from V and 4 bases from J, leaving 15 bases between. The CDR3 sequence: CASSRGGQNQPQHF. CDR3 in DNA: TGTGCCAGCTCCCGCGGGGGACAAAATCAGCCCCAGCATTTT.

This clonotype has just a few counts. The chain links TRBV20-1 to TRBJ2-4; 12 positions agree with TRBD2. The CDR3 length is 16 residues. Trimming removed 1 base from V and 1 base from J; junction bases left unmatched: 2. Germline V lookup: CDR1 DFQATT, CDR2 SNEGSKA (reference sequence). CDR3 DNA sequence: TGCAGTGCTAGAGGGACTAGCGGGATCGCCAAAAACATTCAGTACTTC. It codes for CSARGTSGIAKNIQYF.

This clonotype was seen just once. This rearrangement joins TRBV7-8 to TRBJ2-7; 8 bases fit TRBD1. Germline CDR1 reads SGHVS; CDR2 reads FQNEAQ. The CDR3 length is 13 residues. The trim removed 2 bases at V and 7 bases at J, leaving 4 bases unmatched. In DNA form, the CDR3 reads TGTGCCAGCAGCTTACAGGGGGCATGGGAGCAGTACTTC. The encoded protein is CASSLQGAWEQYF. The whole variable domain, filled in from reference TRBV7-8 and TRBJ2-7, reads GAGVSQSPRYKVAKRGQDVALRCDPISGHVSLFWYQQALGQGPEFLTYFQNEAQLDKSGLPSDRFFAERPEGSVSTLKIQRTQQEDSAVYLCASSLQGAWEQYFGPGTRLTVT.

The rearrangement links TRBV12-3 or TRBV12-4 to TRBJ1-1; D gene ambiguous. V was shortened by 6 bases and J by 3 bases, with 11 bases between the two germline ends. The CDR3 has 13 amino acids. In DNA, the CDR3 is TGTGCCAGCAGAATCTCGGCGGACACTGAAGCTTTCTTT. It encodes CASRISADTEAFF.

For the CDR3, the DNA is TGTGCCAGTAGTATCCAAGGACAGCTCAGCGACGTTGGGGATACGCAGTATTTT. Protein sequence: CASSIQGQLSDVGDTQYF. The gene calls are TRBV19 and TRBJ2-3; possibly TRBD1 for D (6 bases). Germline V gives CDR1 LNHDA, CDR2 SQIVND (reference sequence). This CDR3 comprises 18 residues. V was pared by 3 bases and J by 6 bases, with 25 bases between.

In its sample, this clonotype was seen many times. The rearrangement links TRBV5-4 to TRBJ1-1; the match to TRBD1 covers 10 bases. The J segment lost 7 bases and the V segment lost 4 bases, leaving 7 bases of the junction unmatched. The germline gives CDR1 SGHNT, CDR2 YYREEE (reference sequence). The CDR3 covers 14 residues. In DNA form, the CDR3 reads TGTGCCAGCAGCACCCGACAGGGGGCAGGTGAAGCTTTCTTT. Its protein is CASSTRQGAGEAFF.

J is TRBJ2-7 and V is TRBV7-2; D tentatively reads TRBD1 or TRBD2 (5 bases each). Trimming took 5 bases from V and 9 from J, leaving 26 bases between them. The CDR3 covers 16 residues. In germline, CDR1 is SGHTA, CDR2 FQGNSA. Here the CDR3 DNA reads TGTGCCAGCAGCCCTGGTGGGGGATTGGGTCTTGGTGGGCAGTACTTC. Protein product: CASSPGGGLGLGGQYF.

Comment on this clonotype: An end of the junction does not agree with germline; a read error may underlie this. This chain joins TRBV25-1 and TRBJ1-2, with D maybe TRBD1 (6 bases). Germline V gives CDR1 MGHDK, CDR2 SYGVNS. The CDR3 covers 14 residues. Here the CDR3 reads CAISESQGRSDYTF. CDR3 coding DNA: TGTGCCATCAGTGAGTCGCAGGGGCGGAGTGACTACACCTTC.

This clonotype was detected ten times or more. This chain uses TRBV6-6 with TRBJ2-2; 8 bases fit TRBD2. The CDR3 extends over 15 amino acids. Germline CDR1 MNHNY, CDR2 SVGAGI (reference sequence). J was trimmed by 5 bases and V by 4 bases; bases with no gene match: 6. DNA for the CDR3: TGTGCCAGCAGTTCCGGGACTAGTGAAACCGGGGAGCTGTTTTTT. This gives the protein CASSSGTSETGELFF.

As for this clonotype: One end of the junction does not line up with germline, which may come from a read error. The chain joins TRBV20-1 to TRBJ1-1, with TRBD1 matching 8 bases. The germline CDR1 and CDR2 sequences are DFQATT and SNEGSKA (reference sequence). The length of the CDR3 is 13 residues. The CDR3 loop is CSAATGVNTGAFF. DNA of the CDR3: TGCAGTGCTGCGACAGGGGTGAACACTGGAGCTTTCTTT.

This clonotype was seen a few times. The CDR3: CASGRTGAVGYTF. DNA for the CDR3: TGTGCCAGCGGGAGGACAGGTGCGGTTGGCTACACCTTC. The J gene is TRBJ1-2, the V gene TRBV6-5, with 7 bases lining up with TRBD1. CDR1 is MNHEY and CDR2 is SVGAGI in the germline V gene. This CDR3 has 13 residues. The ends lost 8 bases at V and 7 bases at J; junction bases unmatched: 10.